The clone carrying this T cell receptor beta chain was seen ten or more times. This sample is drawn from a study of metastatic and nonmetastatic thyroid tumors. Whole-study context: Repertoires of blood and of tissue (tumor or nodule) from malignant and benign thyroid patients were compared.

There were no patients who had received any treatment before thyroid surgery. This CDR3 contains 17 residues. V gave up 0 bases and J gave up 7 bases, with 19 bases separating them. Germline V lookup: CDR1 MDHEN, CDR2 SYDVKM. Using MiXCR, TCRdb reanalyzed the PCR reads. Of tens of thousands of clones in the sample, roughly 13% are singletons; the top ten hold approximately 15%. The receptor comes from a female donor with papillary thyroid cancer or a benign thyroid nodule (not recorded which). Some clones in this sample may be carry-over from other donors' samples. The genes are TRBV28 and TRBJ1-5, with D perhaps TRBD1 (5 bases). Sequencing input: blood. The CDR3 region has the DNA TGTGCCAGCAGTTTATGGGGGGGGGGGGGACCGGGGCAGCCCCAGCATTTT. Protein sequence: CASSLWGGGGPGQPQHF. Full variable domain (missing parts from reference TRBV28 and TRBJ1-5): DVKVTQSSRYLVKRTGEKVFLECVQDMDHENMFWYRQDPGLGLRLIYFSYDVKMKEKGDIPEGYSVSREKKERFSLILESASTNQTSMYLCASSLWGGGGPGQPQHFGDGTRLSIL.